The T cell receptor (beta chain) under discussion was sequenced for a study of T cells after yellow fever vaccination. The wider study: The SMART-Seq v4 Ultra Low Input method served to prepare the low-cell-number fractions.

Study-level findings and limits: By day 5 rather than day 15, the secondary response had peaked, though it was weaker. The appearance of a small share of clonotypes in both CD4 and CD8 compartments was observed.

TCRdb passed the 5' RACE reads through MiXCR, listing each CDR3 protein once. The repertoire holds 310,000 or so distinct CDR3 sequences, with 3.6% as singletons. This clonotype has more than one count but fewer than ten. Its antigen is still unknown. The length of the CDR3 is 17 residues. V shed 2 bases, J shed 4 bases, and the junction held 8 bases outside the gene matches. The V gene's germline CDR1 is ENHRY and CDR2 SYGVKD. The chain joins TRBV10-3 to TRBJ2-3, with TRBD1 matching 11 bases. Source: PBMCs, taken on the day of the yellow fever booster vaccination. The clonotype originates from a man aged 18 to 35 who received the YFV17D yellow fever vaccine. The CDR3 reads CAISEGGTGGIPDTQYF. For the CDR3, the DNA is TGTGCCATCAGTGAGGGGGGGACAGGGGGAATCCCAGATACGCAGTATTTT.